The 20 T cell receptor beta chains given below trace back to one sample, sequenced in a study of cytomegalovirus exposure and HLA in healthy donors. Here immunoSEQ multiplex PCR was the method, and the copy in TCRdb shows in-frame clones only, minus some. Of some 190,000 clones in the sample, about 89% were seen once. Sequenced input: PBMCs. The receptors were gathered from a young man in good health and CMV-seropositive.

The chain couples TRBV19 to TRBJ1-2; D remains unclear. The CDR3 has 12 residues. V dropped 7 bases and J dropped 3 bases, with 9 bases sitting between them. Germline values: CDR1 LNHDA, CDR2 SQIVND (reference sequence). CDR3 amino acids: CASTGRDYGYTF. Here the CDR3 DNA reads TGTGCCAGTACCGGACGGGACTATGGCTACACCTTC.

The chain's CDR3 is CASSEIFGQNSNQPQHF. CDR3 bases: TGTGCCAGCAGTGAGATATTTGGACAAAATAGCAATCAGCCCCAGCATTTT. The genes are TRBV6-1 and TRBJ1-5; D perhaps matches TRBD1 (5 bases). The CDR3 is 17 residues long. Germline loops: CDR1 MNHNS, CDR2 SASEGT. The V end lost 3 bases, the J end lost 0 bases, and 15 bases lay between the germline ends.

This sequence joins TRBV11-3 and TRBJ2-7; D call uncertain. The germline gives CDR1 SGHNT, CDR2 YENEEA. V dropped 4 bases and J dropped 5 bases, with 9 bases sitting between them. The length of the CDR3 is 12 residues. CDR3 coding DNA: TGTGCCAGCAGCTCACCGTTCGACGAGCAGTACTTC. Its protein is CASSSPFDEQYF.

Only a few counts were recorded for this clone. The V and J genes are TRBV11-2 and TRBJ1-2; 7 nucleotides agree with TRBD1. The V segment lost 9 bases and the J segment 8 bases; nucleotides outside the gene matches: 9. CDR3 size: 12 residues. Germline CDR1 reads SGHAT; CDR2 reads FQNNGV. The CDR3: CASQTGEHGYTF. The CDR3 DNA sequence: TGTGCCAGTCAAACAGGGGAGCACGGCTACACCTTC.

V usage is TRBV7-3 and J usage is TRBJ2-1, with 11 bases lining up with TRBD2. The length of the CDR3 is 16 residues. Germline values: CDR1 SGHTA, CDR2 FQGTGA. V shed 5 bases and J 0 bases; nucleotides not matched to a gene: 3. The CDR3 bases are TGTGCCAGCAGCGCTAGCGGGGGGACCTCCTACAATGAGCAGTTCTTC. This encodes CASSASGGTSYNEQFF. Variable domain in full (rest from reference TRBV7-3 and TRBJ2-1): GAGVSQTPSNKVTEKGKYVELRCDPISGHTALYWYRQSLGQGPEFLIYFQGTGAADDSGLPNDRFFAVRPEGSVSTLKIQRTERGDSAVYLCASSASGGTSYNEQFFGPGTRLTVL.

V usage is TRBV7-8 and J usage is TRBJ2-7; a weak D match, TRBD1 (5 bases). V lost 5 bases and J 2 bases, leaving 16 bases between the germline ends. CDR3 size: 15 residues. Germline V gene data show CDR1 as SGHVS and CDR2 as FQNEAQ. As DNA, the CDR3 is TGTGCCAGCAGCCTCCTCGGCAGGGCGCCCTACGAGCAGTACTTC. The encoded protein is CASSLLGRAPYEQYF.

This chain uses TRBV13 with TRBJ2-7; D is perhaps TRBD2 (5 bases). Trimming took 2 bases from V and 4 from J, leaving 18 bases between them. The CDR3 consists of 16 residues. CDR1 and CDR2 from the germline V gene are PRHDT and FYEKMQ (reference sequence). As DNA, the CDR3 is TGTGCCAGCAGCTTATGGTACGATAACGGCGGGTACGAGCAGTACTTC. The encoded protein is CASSLWYDNGGYEQYF. Based on the CDR3 plus reference TRBV13 and TRBJ2-7, the full variable domain is AAGVIQSPRHLIKEKRETATLKCYPIPRHDTVYWYQQGPGQDPQFLISFYEKMQSDKGSIPDRFSAQQFSDYHSELNMSSLELGDSALYFCASSLWYDNGGYEQYFGPGTRLTVT.

The chain is built from TRBV19 and TRBJ1-2; no firm D call. With 5 bases removed from V and 2 bases from J, the gap between germline ends came to 9 bases. CDR1 is LNHDA and CDR2 is SQIVND in the germline V gene (reference sequence). This CDR3 region has 13 residues. This CDR3 reads CASSEGVNYGYTF. DNA for the CDR3: TGTGCCAGTAGTGAAGGAGTCAACTATGGCTACACCTTC.

Here the CDR3 DNA reads TGTGCCAGTAGTCCCCGGGACTTATACAATGAGCAGTTCTTC. It translates to CASSPRDLYNEQFF. The chain uses TRBV19 and TRBJ2-1, with D tentatively TRBD2 (6 bases). V lost 5 bases to trimming and J lost 4 bases, with 12 bases between them. CDR3 length equals 14 residues. The germline gives CDR1 LNHDA, CDR2 SQIVND (reference sequence). The full variable domain, in which reference TRBV19 and TRBJ2-1 provide the parts outside the CDR3, is DGGITQSPKYLFRKEGQNVTLSCEQNLNHDAMYWYRQDPGQGLRLIYYSQIVNDFQKGDIAEGYSVSREKKESFPLTVTSAQKNPTAFYLCASSPRDLYNEQFFGPGTRLTVL.

The J gene is TRBJ2-7, the V gene TRBV19; D might be TRBD1 or TRBD2, each matching 6 bases. V was shortened by 5 bases and J by 0 bases, with 29 bases between the two germline ends. This CDR3 is built from 20 residues. Germline V gene lookup returns CDR1 LNHDA and CDR2 SQIVND (reference sequence). In nucleotides, the CDR3 is TGTGCCAGTAGTCCCGAAGGGGGAATTCCAGGGGCGGGGTTCTCCTACGAGCAGTACTTC. It specifies CASSPEGGIPGAGFSYEQYF.

This chain connects TRBV7-8 to TRBJ1-5; 7 bases line up with TRBD1. Per germline, CDR1 SGHVS and CDR2 FQNEAQ. The CDR3 is 16 residues long. J lost 0 bases, V lost 4 bases, and 6 bases had no gene match. CDR3 coding DNA: TGTGCCAGCAGCTCGGTGGGACAGTCTAGCAATCAGCCCCAGCATTTT. It is translated as CASSSVGQSSNQPQHF.

V usage is TRBV11-3 and J usage is TRBJ1-3, with 8 bases lining up with TRBD1. J lost 8 bases, V lost 4 bases, and 4 bases had no gene match. Germline V gene data show CDR1 as SGHNT and CDR2 as YENEEA. This CDR3 is built from 13 residues. The CDR3, as DNA: TGTGCCAGCAGCTGGGCGGGACAGGACACCATATATTTT. Translated: CASSWAGQDTIYF.

This chain connects TRBV15 to TRBJ2-5; 9 nucleotides match TRBD2. J gave up 1 base and V 1 base, and 4 bases lay outside the gene matches. The V gene's germline CDR1 is LNHNV and CDR2 YYDKDF (reference sequence). The CDR3 runs to 16 residues. Here the CDR3 reads CATSRGGRALQETQYF. CDR3 in DNA: TGTGCCACCAGCAGAGGCGGGAGGGCCCTCCAAGAGACCCAGTACTTC. The complete variable domain, with remaining parts taken from reference TRBV15 and TRBJ2-5, reads DAMVIQNPRYQVTQFGKPVTLSCSQTLNHNVMYWYQQKSSQAPKLLFHYYDKDFNNEADTPDNFQSRRPNTSFCFLDIRSPGLGDTAMYLCATSRGGRALQETQYFGPGTRLLVL.

In its sample, this clone was seen once. J is TRBJ1-4 and V is TRBV4-3; TRBD1 matches at 8 bases. CDR1 is LGHNA and CDR2 is YSLEER in the germline V gene. This CDR3 comprises 14 residues. V was clipped by 4 bases and J by 11 bases; unmatched bases: 9. CDR3 sequence: CASSRGSDRVKLFF. CDR3 DNA: TGCGCCAGCAGCCGGGGTTCGGACAGGGTGAAACTGTTTTTT.

The chain has TRBV5-1 and TRBJ2-3; possible D gene TRBD1, 6 bases. The V gene lost 0 bases and the J gene lost 5 bases, with 13 bases spanning the gap. This CDR3 is built from 15 residues. The germline V gene encodes CDR1 SGHRS and CDR2 YFSETQ. The CDR3 protein is CASSLGGQGLDTQYF. The CDR3 coding sequence is TGCGCCAGCAGCTTGGGTGGCCAGGGGTTAGATACGCAGTATTTT.

The count of this clone is one. This chain joins TRBV27 and TRBJ1-5; D gene ambiguous. The V end lost 5 bases, the J end lost 3 bases, and 11 bases lay between the germline ends. The germline CDR1 and CDR2 sequences are MNHEY and SMNVEV (reference sequence). CDR3 length: 14 residues. The CDR3 bases are TGTGCCAGCAGTCCAAGGGCCCTCAATCAGCCCCAGCATTTT. It encodes CASSPRALNQPQHF.

The chain links TRBV6-1 to TRBJ1-5, with a possible D match to TRBD1 (6 bases). Germline-derived CDR1 and CDR2 are MNHNS and SASEGT. The CDR3 totals 15 residues. Deletions cut 5 bases from V and 1 base from J, with 12 bases between. The CDR3 DNA is TGTGCCAGCAGTTCGAACAGGGTGAGCAATCAGCCCCAGCATTTT. Its protein product is CASSSNRVSNQPQHF.

The rearrangement uses TRBV5-1 and TRBJ2-7, with 10 bases identical to TRBD2. This CDR3 is 15 amino acids long. Trimming removed 2 bases from V and 0 bases from J; junction bases left unmatched: 2. Germline V gene lookup returns CDR1 SGHRS and CDR2 YFSETQ. CDR3 in DNA: TGCGCCAGCAGCTTAGCGGGAGGGCCCTCCTACGAGCAGTACTTC. Residues: CASSLAGGPSYEQYF.

The chain couples TRBV9 to TRBJ2-7; TRBD2 aligns across 8 bases. V shed 3 bases and J 4 bases; nucleotides not matched to a gene: 9. The germline V gene has CDR1 SGDLS and CDR2 YYNGEE. This CDR3 contains 15 residues. The CDR3 region is CASSGPGGGVYEQYF. CDR3 in DNA: TGTGCCAGCAGCGGCCCGGGGGGGGGCGTTTACGAGCAGTACTTC.

This CDR3 is CASSLWASGAYNEQFF. CDR3 sequence (DNA): TGTGCCAGCAGCTTATGGGCTAGCGGAGCCTACAATGAGCAGTTCTTC. The chain employs TRBV11-2 and TRBJ2-1; 7 nucleotides agree with TRBD2. V gave up 2 bases and J gave up 2 bases; unmatched junction bases: 6. Germline CDR1 reads SGHAT; CDR2 reads FQNNGV. The CDR3 has 16 amino acids. Together with reference TRBV11-2 and TRBJ2-1, the CDR3 gives the full variable domain: EAGVAQSPRYKIIEKRQSVAFWCNPISGHATLYWYQQILGQGPKLLIQFQNNGVVDDSQLPKDRFSAERLKGVDSTLKIQPAKLEDSAVYLCASSLWASGAYNEQFFGPGTRLTVL.